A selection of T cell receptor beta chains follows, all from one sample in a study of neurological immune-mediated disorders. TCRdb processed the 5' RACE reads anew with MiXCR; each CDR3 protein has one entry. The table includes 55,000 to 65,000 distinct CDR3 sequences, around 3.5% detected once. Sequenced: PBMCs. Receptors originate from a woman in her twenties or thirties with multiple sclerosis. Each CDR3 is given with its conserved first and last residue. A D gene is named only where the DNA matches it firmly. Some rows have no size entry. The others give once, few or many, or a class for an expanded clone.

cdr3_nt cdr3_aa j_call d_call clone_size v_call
TGTGCCAGCAGCTTAGTTTCGCTCGGGGAGCTGTTTTTT CASSLVSLGELFF TRBJ2-2 . . TRBV11-2
TGCGCCAGCAGACAAAACCCCACAGTGAACACTGAAGCTTTCTTT CASRQNPTVNTEAFF TRBJ1-1 . many TRBV5-1
TGCAGTGCTAGAACACCGGGACAGGGCAAAAATGAGCAGTTCTTC CSARTPGQGKNEQFF TRBJ2-1 TRBD1 many TRBV20-1
TGTGCCAGCAGCTTAGCAGGGGCCAATGAGCAGTTCTTC CASSLAGANEQFF TRBJ2-1 . . TRBV11-2
TGCAGTGTCAGCCCCGGGACCCAGTACTTC CSVSPGTQYF TRBJ2-5 . many TRBV20-1
TGTGCCAGCAGTGGGGGGAGCTATGGCTACACCTTC CASSGGSYGYTF TRBJ1-2 . many TRBV28
TGTGCCAGCAGTACAGGGGGCGGGGATACGCAGTATTTT CASSTGGGDTQYF TRBJ2-3 TRBD1 many TRBV12-3/TRBV12-4
TGCAGCGTGGGACAGGGGGCCCTAACTGAAGCTTTCTTT CSVGQGALTEAFF TRBJ1-1 TRBD1 many TRBV29-1
TGCGCCAGCAGCTTGGAGGCGGGAGTGGTCAATGAGCAGTTCTTC CASSLEAGVVNEQFF TRBJ2-1 TRBD2 many TRBV5-1
TGTGCCAGCGGGGGGGTCGTGCCCTACGAGCAGTACTTC CASGGVVPYEQYF TRBJ2-7 TRBD2 many TRBV28
TGTGCCAGCAGTCTGCGCGGAGATTTAACGTACGAGCAGTACTTC CASSLRGDLTYEQYF TRBJ2-7 . many TRBV27
TGCAGTGCTAGTTCGACTAGCAGGTACGAGCAGTACTTC CSASSTSRYEQYF TRBJ2-7 TRBD2 many TRBV20-1
TGCGCCAGCAAGGCCCCCCCGGATAAGAACACTGAAGCTTTCTTT CASKAPPDKNTEAFF TRBJ1-1 . many TRBV5-1
TGCGCCAGCAGCTCGCCTGTCACCGGGGAGCTGTTTTTT CASSSPVTGELFF TRBJ2-2 . many TRBV5-1
TGCAGTGCTAGGAGGGAGACGACCGAGCATTTT CSARRETTEHF TRBJ1-5 . many TRBV20-1
TGTGCCAGCGCCCCGCCAGGGGTCAACTACGAGCAGTACTTC CASAPPGVNYEQYF TRBJ2-7 . many TRBV10-3
TGCAGTGCCCTGGCCCAGGGCTTCGGAAACACCATATATTTT CSALAQGFGNTIYF TRBJ1-3 . many TRBV20-1
TGCGCCAGCAGCTTGGCTGAGGTTGGGGTGAGGGATGAGCAGTTCTTC CASSLAEVGVRDEQFF TRBJ2-1 . many TRBV5-1
TGTGCCAGCAGTTACACTGAGGATGAGACCCAGTACTTC CASSYTEDETQYF TRBJ2-5 . many TRBV6-5
TGTGCCAGCAGCTTAGATCAGGGGTCCTACAATGAGCAGTTCTTC CASSLDQGSYNEQFF TRBJ2-1 . . TRBV11-3
TGCGCCAGCAGCCACTTAGCGGGAGACTTAGGTGAGCAGTTCTTC CASSHLAGDLGEQFF TRBJ2-1 TRBD2 medium-sized TRBV4-3
TGTGCCAGCAGTCTGTCAGGGCGGGGGGATCAGCCCCAGCATTTT CASSLSGRGDQPQHF TRBJ1-5 . many TRBV7-2
TGTGCCAGCAGCTTGGGTTTTGCAGCCTACGAGCAGTACTTC CASSLGFAAYEQYF TRBJ2-7 . many TRBV5-5
TGTGCCAGCCTTGAGGAGGGCAGGTCCTACGAGCAGTACTTC CASLEEGRSYEQYF TRBJ2-7 . many TRBV28
TGTGCCAGCAGTTACTCTTCCCCGTACATCACAGATACGCAGTATTTT CASSYSSPYITDTQYF TRBJ2-3 . many TRBV6-5
TGCGCCAGCAGCTTGGCTTCTAGCGGAACCTACGAGCAGTACTTC CASSLASSGTYEQYF TRBJ2-7 TRBD2 many TRBV5-1
TGCGCCAGCAGCGAGCAAGAGACCCAGTACTTC CASSEQETQYF TRBJ2-5 . many TRBV5-1
TGCGCCAGCAGCCGGGACAGTGACACAGATACGCAGTATTTT CASSRDSDTDTQYF TRBJ2-3 TRBD1 many TRBV5-1
TGCAGTGCTATCAGGAGCAATCAGCCCCAGCATTTT CSAIRSNQPQHF TRBJ1-5 . many TRBV20-1
TGCGCCAGCAGCTTGAGAGGTTCTGGGCAGGGGTCGGATGAGCAGTTCTTC CASSLRGSGQGSDEQFF TRBJ2-1 . many TRBV5-1
TGCGCCAGCAGCCTTACCAAGGGCTGGGGCTACACCTTC CASSLTKGWGYTF TRBJ1-2 . many TRBV5-1
TGCGCCAGCAGCCCAATGCGGCAGGGCTACGAGCAGTACTTC CASSPMRQGYEQYF TRBJ2-7 . . TRBV4-1
TGCAGTGCTAAGGGACTAGCGACGGCTGGGGCCAACGTCCTGACTTTC CSAKGLATAGANVLTF TRBJ2-6 TRBD2 many TRBV20-1
TGCAGTGCTAGAGATACAGCTGATAATTCACCCCTCCACTTT CSARDTADNSPLHF TRBJ1-6 . many TRBV20-1
TGCGCCAGCAGCGAGGGACCTGGGAACACTGAAGCTTTCTTT CASSEGPGNTEAFF TRBJ1-1 . many TRBV5-1
TGCAGTGCTAGAGACGGGACTAGCGGGAGAGGGACCCAGTACTTC CSARDGTSGRGTQYF TRBJ2-5 TRBD2 many TRBV20-1
TGTGCCAGCAGCTTAACGGGAGGACCAAGAGAGACCCAGTACTTC CASSLTGGPRETQYF TRBJ2-5 TRBD2 many TRBV7-2
TGCGCCAGCAGCCTCCCCGGGGGGCTAGGTGAGACCCAGTACTTC CASSLPGGLGETQYF TRBJ2-5 . many TRBV5-1
TGCAGTGCAAGAACTAGCGTTGGGGAGACCCAGTACTTC CSARTSVGETQYF TRBJ2-5 TRBD2 many TRBV20-1
TGCAGTGCTAGAGATCTGGGACGGGGTTTCAATCAGCCCCAGCATTTT CSARDLGRGFNQPQHF TRBJ1-5 . many TRBV20-1
TGTGCCCTTCCGGGGGTGTGCGAGACCCAGTACTTC CALPGVCETQYF TRBJ2-5 . many TRBV12-3/TRBV12-4
TGTGCCAGCAGCTTGCCCTTCAAATCCGGGACATCCTACAATGAGCAGTTCTTC CASSLPFKSGTSYNEQFF TRBJ2-1 . . TRBV5-6
TGCAGTACACAGGGTAGCAATCAGCCCCAGCATTTT CSTQGSNQPQHF TRBJ1-5 . many TRBV20-1
TGTGCCAGCAGTTTTACAGGGTCCGGCGAACTAGCCAAAAACATTCAGTACTTC CASSFTGSGELAKNIQYF TRBJ2-4 . many TRBV27
TGCAGTGCTCGCAGGGGGAGCTCCTACGAGCAGTACTTC CSARRGSSYEQYF TRBJ2-7 TRBD1 many TRBV20-1
TGCAGCGCCGTACTCCTAGCGGGTTACTACGAGCAGTACTTC CSAVLLAGYYEQYF TRBJ2-7 TRBD2 many TRBV29-1
TGTGCCACCAGTGAGCAACAGGGGGAGGCGGCTTTCTTT CATSEQQGEAAFF TRBJ1-1 TRBD1 many TRBV24-1
TGCGCCAGCAGCCAAACTAGCGGGGGGTACAATGAGCAGTTCTTC CASSQTSGGYNEQFF TRBJ2-1 TRBD2 many TRBV5-1
TGTGCCAGCAGTTGGGACAGCTCAACTCAGCCCCAGCATTTT CASSWDSSTQPQHF TRBJ1-5 TRBD1 many TRBV12-3/TRBV12-4